This is a list of T cell receptor beta chains from one sample in a study of identical twins. One entry per CDR3 protein, called by TCRdb with MiXCR from the 5' RACE reads. The sample records 250,000 or so distinct CDR3 sequences, approximately 8.3% being singletons. The data were also submitted as part of a second study, on yellow fever vaccine responses in identical twins.

The material sequenced was CD8+ T cells sorted from blood. These receptors all come from a woman between 18 and 29 years old in good health. Each CDR3 is given with its conserved first and last residue. D genes are given only for firm matches. Not every row has a clone size; where given, it reads once, few, many or a size class.

D	V	J	size	CDR3	DNA
-	TRBV6-1	TRBJ2-1	-	CASRQTDLGNEQFF	TGTGCCAGCAGGCAGACAGACCTCGGCAATGAGCAGTTCTTC
-	TRBV5-6	TRBJ2-1	-	CASRSGGYNEQFF	TGTGCCAGCAGGAGTGGGGGGTACAATGAGCAGTTCTTC
-	TRBV27	TRBJ2-7	few	CASSWGPLSAEQYF	TGTGCCAGCAGTTGGGGACCCCTTTCCGCCGAGCAGTACTTC
-	TRBV4-2	TRBJ1-4	many	CASSQDLGDGSEKLFF	TGTGCCAGCAGCCAAGATCTCGGGGATGGGAGTGAAAAACTGTTTTTT
-	TRBV9	TRBJ2-1	many	CASSGAQGPEQFF	TGTGCCAGCAGCGGAGCACAGGGTCCCGAGCAGTTCTTC
-	TRBV6-2/TRBV6-3	TRBJ2-6	-	CASNPGIHRSGANVLTF	TGTGCCAGCAACCCGGGGATCCATCGCTCTGGGGCCAACGTCCTGACTTTC
-	TRBV29-1	TRBJ2-1	-	CSVKSPPYNEQFF	TGCAGCGTGAAATCGCCTCCCTACAATGAGCAGTTCTTC
-	TRBV6-2/TRBV6-3	TRBJ2-1	-	CASSYSWLATAEQFF	TGTGCCAGCAGTTACTCTTGGCTAGCGACGGCTGAGCAGTTCTTC
-	TRBV28	TRBJ2-1	few	CASSPPGAVNEQFF	TGTGCCAGCAGTCCCCCTGGGGCGGTCAATGAGCAGTTCTTC
TRBD2	TRBV11-2	TRBJ2-7	-	CASSSRLASGGIYEQYF	TGTGCCAGCAGCTCCCGACTGGCGAGCGGGGGGATCTACGAGCAGTACTTC
TRBD2	TRBV4-3	TRBJ2-2	-	CASSPTGGAGELFF	TGCGCCAGCAGTCCTACGGGGGGAGCCGGGGAGCTGTTTTTT
TRBD2	TRBV27	TRBJ2-1	many	CASSLSGGTYNEQFF	TGTGCCAGCAGTCTTAGCGGGGGGACCTACAATGAGCAGTTCTTC
TRBD2	TRBV20-1	TRBJ2-7	many	CSARDEREGLYEQYF	TGCAGTGCTAGAGATGAGAGGGAGGGACTCTACGAGCAGTACTTC
TRBD2	TRBV7-2	TRBJ2-5	few	CASSSLAGVETQYF	TGTGCCAGCAGCTCACTAGCGGGAGTAGAGACCCAGTACTTC
-	TRBV6-2/TRBV6-3	TRBJ2-5	few	CASSPISGETQYF	TGTGCCAGCAGTCCAATATCGGGGGAGACCCAGTACTTC
TRBD2	TRBV7-3	TRBJ2-3	few	CASSLPLAETSTDTQYF	TGTGCCAGCAGCTTGCCCCTAGCGGAAACTAGCACAGATACGCAGTATTTT
-	TRBV7-2	TRBJ2-5	many	CASSTTHGRETQYF	TGTGCCAGCAGCACGACCCACGGAAGAGAGACCCAGTACTTC
-	TRBV7-9	TRBJ1-6	many	CASSSADSPLHF	TGTGCCAGCAGTTCAGCGGACTCACCCCTCCACTTT
-	TRBV15	TRBJ2-7	many	CATSYAYPREQYF	TGTGCCACCTCCTACGCCTACCCTAGGGAGCAGTACTTC
-	TRBV7-6	TRBJ2-3	many	CASSPPRGGPKDTQYF	TGTGCCAGCAGCCCCCCCCGTGGAGGGCCGAAAGATACGCAGTATTTT
-	TRBV4-2	TRBJ2-7	few	CASSQVSGTGREQYF	TGTGCCAGCAGCCAAGTTTCGGGAACGGGAAGGGAGCAGTACTTC
TRBD2	TRBV5-5	TRBJ2-7	many	CASTDGLAGVFEQYF	TGTGCCAGCACCGACGGACTAGCGGGGGTCTTCGAGCAGTACTTC
TRBD2	TRBV2	TRBJ2-1	few	CASSEPGLPLRWSYNEQFF	TGTGCCAGCAGTGAACCGGGACTACCCCTCCGTTGGTCCTACAATGAGCAGTTCTTC
-	TRBV5-1	TRBJ1-2	-	CASSLNREEYGYTF	TGCGCCAGCAGCTTGAACAGGGAGGAATATGGCTACACCTTC